A selection of T cell receptor beta chains follows, all from one sample in a study of blood T cell repertoires in COVID-19. TCRdb keeps only in-frame clones here, not all; method: immunoSEQ multiplex PCR. The sample consists of roughly 250,000 clones, about 85% of them appearing once. Sequencing was carried out using peripheral blood. Source of these receptors: a man aged 55 to 70 who had recovered from COVID-19. Each CDR3 is given with its conserved first and last residue. The order of the fields is V gene, J gene, clone size, D gene, CDR3 protein, CDR3 DNA. A D gene is named only where the DNA matches it firmly. Size is omitted from some rows. Given values are once, few, many or a class for expanded clones.

TRBV2	TRBJ2-5	NA	TRBD1	CACSGTGSLEETQYF	TGTGCTTGCTCCGGGACAGGGTCATTAGAAGAGACCCAGTACTTC
TRBV7-2	TRBJ2-7	NA	TRBD1	CASSSNRGEQYF	TGTGCCAGCAGCTCCAACAGGGGCGAGCAGTACTTC
TRBV6-5	TRBJ1-2	NA	TRBD1	CASSPSRKGAGGYTF	TGTGCCAGCAGTCCCTCTAGAAAGGGGGCCGGTGGCTACACCTTC
TRBV27	TRBJ2-1	NA	NA	CASSSPFLGPMDSAYNEQFF	TGTGCCAGCAGTTCACCGTTTCTCGGACCAATGGACAGCGCCTACAATGAGCAGTTCTTC
TRBV5-1	TRBJ2-3	NA	TRBD2	CASSLGLAGGASTDTQYF	TGCGCCAGCAGCTTGGGCCTAGCGGGGGGAGCTAGCACAGATACGCAGTATTTT
TRBV10-3	TRBJ2-5	NA	TRBD2	CAISGGTSGGQFEETQYF	TGTGCCATCAGCGGAGGGACTAGCGGGGGACAATTTGAAGAGACCCAGTACTTC
TRBV5-1	TRBJ1-2	few	NA	CASSFDGREALNGYTF	TGCGCCAGCAGCTTCGACGGCAGGGAGGCGTTGAATGGCTACACCTTC
TRBV21-1	TRBJ1-2	NA	NA	CASSTTKDRGHGYTF	TGTGCCAGCAGCACGACGAAGGACAGGGGGCATGGCTACACCTTC
TRBV5-6	TRBJ1-3	NA	NA	CASSLELLSSGNTIYF	TGTGCCAGCAGCTTGGAACTGCTTTCCTCTGGAAACACCATATATTTT
TRBV5-1	TRBJ1-1	NA	NA	CASRFDSRRAFF	TGCGCCAGCAGATTTGACTCCCGGAGAGCTTTCTTT
TRBV3-1/TRBV3-2	TRBJ1-1	NA	NA	CASSQTLGRPNTEAFF	TGTGCCAGCAGCCAGACCCTCGGCAGGCCGAACACTGAAGCTTTCTTT
TRBV15	TRBJ1-3	NA	TRBD1	CATSRDPTGVSGNTIYF	TGTGCCACCAGCAGAGATCCGACAGGGGTCTCTGGAAACACCATATATTTT
TRBV7-2	TRBJ1-4	NA	TRBD1	CASSLTGINEKLFF	TGTGCCAGCAGCTTGACAGGGATTAATGAAAAACTGTTTTTT
TRBV24-1	TRBJ1-2	NA	TRBD1	CATSDRDSYGYTF	TGTGCCACCAGTGATCGGGACAGCTATGGCTACACCTTC
TRBV4-2	TRBJ1-2	NA	NA	CASSQRGNYGYTF	TGTGCCAGCAGCCAAAGGGGGAACTATGGCTACACCTTC
TRBV19	TRBJ1-1	NA	TRBD1	CASSERDRGAEAFF	TGTGCCAGTAGCGAAAGGGACAGGGGGGCGGAAGCTTTCTTT
TRBV24-1	TRBJ2-4	NA	NA	CATSEGGTIQYF	TGTGCCACCTCCGAGGGAGGAACCATTCAGTACTTC
TRBV7-2	TRBJ2-5	few	TRBD1	CASSIGTGGQETQYF	TGTGCCAGCAGCATCGGGACAGGAGGCCAAGAGACCCAGTACTTC
TRBV6-7	TRBJ2-7	NA	NA	CASSYSSGEQYF	TGTGCCAGCAGTTACTCCTCGGGCGAGCAGTACTTC
TRBV7-2	TRBJ2-1	NA	NA	CASSLAGLASNNEQFF	TGTGCCAGCAGCTTAGCGGGGCTAGCGAGCAACAATGAGCAGTTCTTC
TRBV7-2	TRBJ2-7	NA	NA	CASSPTGRARYEQYF	TGTGCCAGCAGCCCAACAGGACGCGCACGGTACGAGCAGTACTTC
TRBV7-2	TRBJ1-2	NA	NA	CASSPSRSYGYTF	TGTGCCAGCAGCCCCTCGCGGAGCTATGGCTACACCTTC